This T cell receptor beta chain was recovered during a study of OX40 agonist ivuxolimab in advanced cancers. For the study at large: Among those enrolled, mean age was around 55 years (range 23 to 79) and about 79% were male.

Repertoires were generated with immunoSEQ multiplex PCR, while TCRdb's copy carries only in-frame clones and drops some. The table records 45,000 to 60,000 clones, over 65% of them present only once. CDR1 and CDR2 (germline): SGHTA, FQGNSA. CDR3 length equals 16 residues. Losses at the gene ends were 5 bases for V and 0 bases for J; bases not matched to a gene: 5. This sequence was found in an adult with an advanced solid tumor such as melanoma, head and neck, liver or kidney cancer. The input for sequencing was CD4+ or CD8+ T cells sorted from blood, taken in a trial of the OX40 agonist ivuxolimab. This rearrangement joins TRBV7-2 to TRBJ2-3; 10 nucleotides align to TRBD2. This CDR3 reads CASSATSGASTDTQYF. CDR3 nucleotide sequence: TGTGCCAGCAGCGCAACTAGCGGGGCCAGCACAGATACGCAGTATTTT.